The 26 T cell receptor beta chains reported below all come from one sample, sequenced in a study of cytomegalovirus exposure and HLA in healthy donors. 60 Vbeta and 13 Jbeta primers were used in PCR. Data came from immunoSEQ multiplex PCR; TCRdb stores just in-frame clones and leaves some out. The sample includes 110,000 or so clones, roughly 70% seen only once; the top ten take 5.4%. Sequencing used PBMCs. The receptor set was obtained from a woman in her sixties or seventies in good health and CMV-seropositive.

This rearrangement joins TRBV6-5 to TRBJ2-5, with D possibly TRBD1 on 5 matching bases. The V end lost 4 bases, the J end lost 6 bases, and 9 bases lay between the germline ends. There are 12 residues in the CDR3. The V gene's germline CDR1 is MNHEY and CDR2 SVGAGI. The CDR3 DNA is TGTGCCAGCAGTTCCAGGGCAAAGACCCAGTACTTC. This translates into CASSSRAKTQYF.

In this sample, this clone turned up a few times. The chain uses TRBV19 and TRBJ2-7, with TRBD1 as a possible D gene (6 bases). This CDR3 has 13 residues. The V and J ends lost 7 bases and 4 bases respectively, with 14 bases between them. Germline CDR1 is LNHDA and CDR2 is SQIVND (reference sequence). The CDR3 sequence: CASTAGAGYEQYF. The CDR3 region has the DNA TGTGCCAGTACCGCAGGGGCTGGGTACGAGCAGTACTTC.

J is TRBJ1-5 and V is TRBV19; TRBD1 aligns across 9 bases. Germline CDR1 is LNHDA and CDR2 is SQIVND (reference sequence). The CDR3 covers 15 residues. Germline trimming cut 6 bases from V and 3 bases from J; bases unmatched to any gene: 6. CDR3 residues: CASRNRGLDNQPQHF. CDR3 DNA: TGTGCCAGTAGGAACAGGGGGCTTGACAATCAGCCCCAGCATTTT.

The chain carries TRBV5-4 and TRBJ1-1; D perhaps matches TRBD1 (6 bases). There are 14 residues in the CDR3. The ends were cut back, 4 bases at V and 0 bases at J, with 10 bases in the middle. Per germline, CDR1 SGHNT and CDR2 YYREEE (reference sequence). Here the CDR3 DNA reads TGTGCCAGCAGCGTCAGGGGTCTGAACACTGAAGCTTTCTTT. This sequence encodes CASSVRGLNTEAFF.

This clone has just a few counts. The V and J genes are TRBV10-3 and TRBJ2-3; TRBD2 agrees at 8 bases. Per the germline V gene, CDR1 is ENHRY and CDR2 is SYGVKD. CDR3 size: 15 residues. V shed 3 bases and J 0 bases; nucleotides not matched to a gene: 2. The CDR3 loop is CAISDKRGSTDTQYF. CDR3 sequence (DNA): TGTGCCATCAGTGATAAGCGGGGGAGCACAGATACGCAGTATTTT.

This rearrangement joins TRBV2 to TRBJ1-4, with D perhaps TRBD1 (5 bases). CDR3 length equals 15 residues. Trimming shortened V by 4 bases and J by 8 bases, and 17 bases separated the two germline ends. Germline loops: CDR1 SNHLY, CDR2 FYNNEI. The CDR3 DNA follows: TGTGCCAGCAGTGCATCGGGGGTTGGGCAGGAAAAACTGTTTTTT. It is translated as CASSASGVGQEKLFF.

CDR3 sequence: CASSPLSSYEQYF. The CDR3 DNA follows: TGTGCCAGCTCACCACTGTCTTCCTACGAGCAGTACTTC. The chain uses TRBV18 and TRBJ2-7; no reliable D call. Germline CDR1 and CDR2: KGHSH and LQKENI. This CDR3 region has 13 residues. V lost 1 base and J 1 base, leaving 5 bases between the germline ends.

The J gene is TRBJ2-5, the V gene TRBV10-3, with TRBD1 identical over 8 bases. The V gene end was trimmed by 2 bases and the J gene end by 2 bases; junction bases not matched to a gene: 7. Germline CDR1 reads ENHRY; CDR2 reads SYGVKD. This CDR3 comprises 16 residues. CDR3 loop: CAISEGRTGRQETQYF. The CDR3 DNA reads as TGTGCCATCAGTGAGGGTAGGACAGGGAGGCAAGAGACCCAGTACTTC.

This clone was seen a handful of times. CDR3 amino acids: CACPGIYGYTF. CDR3 nucleotide sequence: TGTGCCTGTCCCGGGATCTATGGCTACACCTTC. The V call is TRBV30, the J call TRBJ1-2; D remains ambiguous. V dropped 6 bases and J dropped 4 bases, with 9 bases sitting between them. There are 11 residues in the CDR3. Germline V CDR1 and CDR2: GTSNPN, SVGIG (reference sequence). Full variable domain (remainder filled in from reference TRBV30 and TRBJ1-2): SQTIHQWPATLVQPVGSPLSLECTVEGTSNPNLYWYRQAAGRGLQLLFYSVGIGQISSEVPQNLSASRPQDRQFILSSKKLLLSDSGFYLCACPGIYGYTFGSGTRLTVV.

V and J are TRBV2 and TRBJ2-1; 8 bases are shared with TRBD2. Germline V gene lookup returns CDR1 SNHLY and CDR2 FYNNEI. The junction had 10 bases not matched to a gene; V was cut back by 6 bases and J by 0 bases. The CDR3 length is 17 residues. CDR3 DNA: TGTGCCAGCAGGGACCGTAGCGGGAAGCGCTCCTACAATGAGCAGTTCTTC. Translation: CASRDRSGKRSYNEQFF.

This clone was recorded a few times. V and J are TRBV2 and TRBJ2-3; D not certain. Germline V gene sequence: CDR1 SNHLY, CDR2 FYNNEI. Trimming took off 5 bases at V and 4 bases at J, with 16 bases between the two ends. This CDR3 region has 15 residues. CDR3 coding DNA: TGTGCCAGCAGTTTACTCTTAGCCAGCCCAGATACGCAGTATTTT. Encoded protein: CASSLLLASPDTQYF. The variable domain in full, completed from reference TRBV2 and TRBJ2-3, reads EPEVTQTPSHQVTQMGQEVILRCVPISNHLYFYWYRQILGQKVEFLVSFYNNEISEKSEIFDDQFSVERPDGSNFTLKIRSTKLEDSAMYFCASSLLLASPDTQYFGPGTRLTVL.

In this sample, this clone turned up a few times. The J gene is TRBJ2-1, the V gene TRBV19; D perhaps matches TRBD1 (6 bases). CDR3 length: 14 amino acids. Trimming cost V 5 bases and J 7 bases, with 15 bases left between them. Germline values: CDR1 LNHDA, CDR2 SQIVND (reference sequence). The CDR3 DNA is TGTGCCAGTAGTTCCTCCGGGACAAAAAATGAGCAGTTCTTC. It translates to CASSSSGTKNEQFF.

This chain uses TRBV27 with TRBJ1-1, with 7 bases matching TRBD1. The CDR3 consists of 15 residues. V shed 8 bases, J shed 4 bases, and the junction held 13 bases outside the gene matches. Looked up from germline, CDR1 is MNHEY and CDR2 is SMNVEV (reference sequence). CDR3 residues: CASETLGGIFTEAFF. In DNA, the CDR3 is TGTGCCAGCGAAACGTTAGGGGGCATCTTCACTGAAGCTTTCTTT.

The gene calls are TRBV4-1 and TRBJ2-3; possibly TRBD2 for D (6 bases). V gave up 0 bases and J gave up 2 bases, with 12 bases separating them. CDR1 MGHRA and CDR2 YSYEKL come from the germline V gene. The CDR3 consists of 16 residues. The CDR3 DNA follows: TGCGCCAGCAGCCAAGATCTGGGACTTAACACAGATACGCAGTATTTT. Translated: CASSQDLGLNTDTQYF.

This clone was counted a few times. The CDR3 protein is CASSFGESGQPQHF. The CDR3 DNA follows: TGTGCCAGCAGCTTTGGTGAATCCGGTCAGCCCCAGCATTTT. The V and J genes are TRBV5-8 and TRBJ1-5; D remains ambiguous. This CDR3 has 14 residues. CDR1 and CDR2 (germline): SGHTS, YDEGEE. Trimming took off 2 bases at V and 6 bases at J, with 12 bases between the two ends.

This clone was seen only once. The chain combines TRBV2 with TRBJ2-7, with 7 bases matching TRBD1. V gave up 5 bases and J gave up 2 bases; unmatched junction bases: 9. The CDR3 spans 15 residues. Germline V gene lookup returns CDR1 SNHLY and CDR2 FYNNEI. CDR3 nucleotides: TGTGCCAGCAGTAAACTCCGGGGACAGACCTACGAGCAGTACTTC. It codes for CASSKLRGQTYEQYF.

This sequence joins TRBV11-1 and TRBJ1-6, with D unclear. Trimming cost V 6 bases and J 4 bases, with 13 bases left between them. This CDR3 has 15 amino acids. In germline, CDR1 is SGHAT, CDR2 FQDESV (reference sequence). CDR3 nucleotide sequence: TGTGCCAGCAGTAAACGGGGTGTTTATAATTCACCCCTCCACTTT. Protein product: CASSKRGVYNSPLHF.

This chain connects TRBV1 to TRBJ2-3; TRBD2, as called in the table, went unchecked against the DNA. TRBV1 counts as a pseudogene. CDR3 length: 19 residues. The CDR3 spells CTSSQDRIGLAALTDTQYF. The CDR3 nucleotides read TGCACCAGCAGCCAAGATCGCATCGGACTAGCGGCCTTAACAGATACGCAGTATTTT.

This clone appeared once. This sequence joins TRBV11-3 and TRBJ2-7; the match to TRBD1 covers 9 bases. Germline V lookup: CDR1 SGHNT, CDR2 YENEEA. This CDR3 contains 14 residues. The junction had 8 bases not matched to a gene; V was cut back by 4 bases and J by 7 bases. The chain's CDR3 is CASSSRTGVEEQYF. The DNA for the CDR3 is TGTGCCAGCAGCTCGCGGACAGGGGTCGAGGAGCAGTACTTC. The whole variable domain, remainder taken from reference TRBV11-3 and TRBJ2-7, is EAGVVQSPRYKIIEKKQPVAFWCNPISGHNTLYWYLQNLGQGPELLIRYENEEAVDDSQLPKDRFSAERLKGVDSTLKIQPAELGDSAVYLCASSSRTGVEEQYFGPGTRLTVT.

This clone is a singleton in its sample. The V and J genes are TRBV4-3 and TRBJ2-7; 7 nucleotides line up with TRBD1. The germline gives CDR1 LGHNA, CDR2 YSLEER. The trim removed 4 bases at V and 1 base at J, leaving 4 bases unmatched. CDR3 length: 14 residues. This CDR3 reads CASSLGTVSYEQYF. The CDR3 nucleotides are TGCGCCAGCAGCCTCGGGACAGTATCCTACGAGCAGTACTTC.

The chain combines TRBV6-6 with TRBJ1-2, with TRBD1 identical over 8 bases. The CDR3 totals 15 residues. Trimming took 2 bases from V and 4 from J; bases not matched to a gene: 6. CDR1 and CDR2 from the germline V gene are MNHNY and SVGAGI (reference sequence). As DNA, the CDR3 is TGTGCCAGCAGTTACCCCAGGGGGCTCGGCTATGGCTACACCTTC. It codes for CASSYPRGLGYGYTF.

The CDR3 spells CASSVEAGYGYTF. The CDR3 DNA reads as TGTGCCAGCAGCGTAGAGGCGGGATATGGCTACACCTTC. The V and J genes are TRBV9 and TRBJ1-2; D not certain. There are 13 residues in the CDR3. The V end lost 0 bases, the J end lost 5 bases, and 8 bases lay between the germline ends. The germline V gene encodes CDR1 SGDLS and CDR2 YYNGEE.

This rearrangement joins TRBV11-2 to TRBJ2-7, with D uncertain. This CDR3 region has 11 residues. V was cut by 5 bases and J by 6 bases, with 8 bases left in between. CDR1 SGHAT and CDR2 FQNNGV come from the germline V gene. The CDR3 spells CASSLPLEQYF. CDR3 nucleotides: TGTGCCAGCAGCCTCCCCCTCGAGCAGTACTTC.

The rearrangement joins TRBV7-9 to TRBJ2-7; TRBD1 might be the D (6 bases). The CDR3 spans 13 residues. V gave up 0 bases and J gave up 7 bases, with 10 bases separating them. From germline, CDR1 is SEHNR and CDR2 FQNEAQ (reference sequence). In DNA, the CDR3 is TGTGCCAGCAGCTTAGCGGGGGCGGATGAGCAGTACTTC. As protein: CASSLAGADEQYF.

This clone showed up just a few times. The gene calls are TRBV6-5 and TRBJ1-4; 8 positions agree with TRBD1. V dropped 0 bases and J dropped 8; count of bases not matched to a gene: 5. There are 15 residues in the CDR3. Germline values: CDR1 MNHEY, CDR2 SVGAGI. The CDR3 DNA reads as TGTGCCAGCAGTTACTCTGGACAGGGCTGGGAAAAACTGTTTTTT. It codes for CASSYSGQGWEKLFF.

This clone has just one count. The chain links TRBV6-1 to TRBJ1-1, with D hard to call. Deletions cut 5 bases from V and 1 base from J, with 8 bases between. The germline gives CDR1 MNHNS, CDR2 SASEGT. This CDR3 region has 13 residues. The DNA of the CDR3 is TGTGCCAGCAGTTCGGTCCCGAACACTGAAGCTTTCTTT. Protein product: CASSSVPNTEAFF.